What follows are 31 T cell receptor beta chains derived from one specimen sequenced in a study of Graves' ophthalmopathy and Graves' hyperthyroidism (dated by TCRdb to about 2018). The sequencer listed for this sample is Illumina HiSeq 2000. For repertoire sequencing, TCR beta CDR3 regions were amplified from RNA transcripts. A first-round RT-PCR used HTBI primers with the Qiagen OneStep RT-PCR kit, followed by a second-round multiplex PCR, size selection and purification. In-frame beta chains were kept once TCRdb had trimmed the public reads at Q25 with fastp and called clones with MiXCR. Rows are combined by CDR3 protein, so each entry shows the most common genes and DNA. This sample has around 600,000 distinct CDR3 sequences in its table, and about 40% of those were observed once. The ten largest clonotypes hold about 3.3% of the sample. Material: peripheral blood. These receptors came from an adult man with Graves' ophthalmopathy.

This chain connects TRBV6-6 to TRBJ2-6, with 7 bases fitting TRBD1. The CDR3 covers 19 residues. V gave up 0 bases and J gave up 0 bases; unmatched junction bases: 8. Germline CDR1 and CDR2: MNHNY and SVGAGI (reference sequence). The CDR3 region is CASSYSLGTAYSGANVLTF. The CDR3 coding sequence is TGTGCCAGCAGTTACTCCCTTGGGACAGCTTACTCTGGGGCCAACGTCCTGACTTTC.

This clonotype was detected only a few times. V and J are TRBV7-6 and TRBJ1-1, with D perhaps matching TRBD1 (5 bases). In germline, CDR1 is SGHVS, CDR2 FNYEAQ. The CDR3 covers 18 residues. Trimming removed 1 base from V and 4 bases from J, with 22 bases in between. DNA of the CDR3: TGTGCCAGCAGCTTAGTGGTCCCCTCCCCCGGCGGGGGCACTGAAGCTTTCTTT. As protein: CASSLVVPSPGGGTEAFF. Variable domain in full (rest from reference TRBV7-6 and TRBJ1-1): GAGVSQSPRYKVTKRGQDVALRCDPISGHVSLYWYRQALGQGPEFLTYFNYEAQQDKSGLPNDRFSAERPEGSISTLTIQRTEQRDSAMYRCASSLVVPSPGGGTEAFFGQGTRLTVV.

This clonotype has ten or more counts. This chain links TRBV10-3 with TRBJ2-7; 13 bases match TRBD2. Germline V gene data show CDR1 as ENHRY and CDR2 as SYGVKD. V lost 3 bases to trimming and J lost 4 bases; unmatched junction nucleotides: 6. This CDR3 has 16 residues. The CDR3 bases are TGTGCCATCAGTGAACCCTCGACTAGCGGGAGGTACGAGCAGTACTTC. Translating gives CAISEPSTSGRYEQYF.

This clonotype was counted a few times. The rearrangement joins TRBV5-1 to TRBJ1-1, with TRBD1 identical over 11 bases. Germline CDR1 is SGHRS and CDR2 is YFSETQ. The CDR3 consists of 13 residues. The V and J ends lost 5 bases and 6 bases, in that order; junction bases with no gene match: 3. This CDR3 reads CASSRGQGAEAFF. CDR3 nucleotides: TGCGCCAGCAGTCGGGGACAGGGGGCTGAAGCTTTCTTT.

This clonotype was detected many times. This chain uses TRBV2 with TRBJ2-5; 7 positions match TRBD2. J was trimmed by 5 bases and V by 7 bases; bases with no gene match: 1. The CDR3 runs to 11 residues. The germline V gene encodes CDR1 SNHLY and CDR2 FYNNEI. CDR3 nucleotides: TGTGCCAGCAACGGGGGGGAGACCCAGTACTTC. Its protein product is CASNGGETQYF.

Of note for this clonotype: A much bigger clone sits one base away, suggesting this may be a read error. CDR3: CASRARQLTNTEAFF. DNA for the CDR3: TGTGCCAGCAGGGCTCGACAGTTAACGAACACTGAAGCTTTCTTT. V usage is TRBV9 and J usage is TRBJ1-1; weak D call: TRBD1 (5 bases). Trimming left V 5 bases short and J 1 base short, with 15 bases between. The CDR3 totals 15 residues. Germline loops: CDR1 SGDLS, CDR2 YYNGEE.

V is TRBV12-3 or TRBV12-4 and J is TRBJ1-1; 7 nucleotides agree with TRBD1. The CDR3 is made up of 15 amino acids. V trimming: 8 bases; J trimming: 0 bases; junction bases outside the gene matches: 9. CDR3 amino acids: CASSGGQALNTEAFF. DNA of the CDR3: TGTGCCAGCTCTGGCGGACAGGCCCTGAACACTGAAGCTTTCTTT.

The chain combines TRBV21-1 with TRBJ1-2; the D segment call TRBD1 is taken from the table without a DNA check. TRBV21-1 has pseudogene status. The CDR3 loop spans 14 amino acids. As DNA, the CDR3 is TGTGCCAGCAGCAACCGGGACCCTAACTATGGCTACACCTTC. It translates to CASSNRDPNYGYTF.

The CDR3 DNA follows: TGTGCCATCAGGCCGGGACAGCTCTCTAATGGCTACACCTTC. Translating gives CAIRPGQLSNGYTF. V and J are TRBV10-3 and TRBJ1-2; 7 positions match TRBD1. The CDR3 totals 14 residues. V lost 6 bases to trimming and J lost 6 bases; unmatched junction nucleotides: 10. Germline V gives CDR1 ENHRY, CDR2 SYGVKD.

This rearrangement joins TRBV7-6 to TRBJ1-3, with TRBD1 matching 7 bases. CDR1 and CDR2 (germline): SGHVS, FNYEAQ. Trimming removed 5 bases from V and 2 bases from J; junction bases left unmatched: 9. The CDR3 extends over 16 amino acids. The CDR3 sequence: CASSQGTAKAGNTIYF. CDR3 bases: TGTGCCAGCAGCCAAGGGACAGCGAAAGCTGGAAACACCATATATTTT.

This clonotype turned up a few times. The chain couples TRBV11-2 to TRBJ2-2; TRBD1 is a possible D gene (6 bases). CDR1 and CDR2 from the germline V gene are SGHAT and FQNNGV. The V gene lost 4 bases and the J gene lost 6 bases, with 18 bases spanning the gap. The length of the CDR3 is 16 residues. CDR3 bases: TGTGCCAGCAGCTCGAACCCGGCAGGGGCGTCCGGGGAGCTGTTTTTT. It yields the protein CASSSNPAGASGELFF.

The CDR3 DNA sequence: TGTGCCTGGAGGCAAGGGGGCGCTGGCAATCAGCCCCAGCATTTT. It yields the protein CAWRQGGAGNQPQHF. This chain connects TRBV30 to TRBJ1-5; TRBD1 agrees at 7 bases. This CDR3 is 15 amino acids long. Germline V gives CDR1 GTSNPN, CDR2 SVGIG (reference sequence). V gave up 3 bases and J gave up 2 bases; unmatched junction bases: 7.

This clonotype was counted only a few times. The V gene is TRBV5-1, the J gene TRBJ1-2, with D perhaps matching TRBD1 (6 bases). Germline CDR1 is SGHRS and CDR2 is YFSETQ. The CDR3 contains 14 residues. Trimming left V 0 bases short and J 2 bases short, with 8 bases between. Here the CDR3 reads CASSLVGGNYGYTF. The CDR3 DNA is TGCGCCAGCAGCTTGGTAGGGGGAAACTATGGCTACACCTTC.

The gene calls are TRBV20-1 and TRBJ2-2; 7 nucleotides line up with TRBD2. Germline V gene sequence: CDR1 DFQATT, CDR2 SNEGSKA (reference sequence). The V segment lost 0 bases and the J segment 1 base; nucleotides outside the gene matches: 11. CDR3 length: 18 residues. The CDR3 protein is CSARDHGSGTLNTGELFF. Written as DNA, the CDR3 is TGCAGTGCTAGAGATCATGGGAGCGGGACCTTGAACACCGGGGAGCTGTTTTTT.

This clonotype was detected a few times. The rearrangement uses TRBV7-9 and TRBJ2-5; 14 bases align to TRBD2. The CDR3 consists of 17 residues. The junction had 14 bases not matched to a gene; V was cut back by 7 bases and J by 7 bases. Germline values: CDR1 SEHNR, CDR2 FQNEAQ (reference sequence). The CDR3 loop reads CASIHSGLAGAGLTQYF. The CDR3 nucleotides read TGTGCCAGCATCCATTCGGGACTAGCGGGGGCAGGTTTGACCCAGTACTTC.

In its sample, this clonotype was seen a few times. This chain joins TRBV13 and TRBJ2-5, with 7 bases that match TRBD1. Trimming took 5 bases from V and 0 from J; bases not matched to a gene: 6. Germline V gene sequence: CDR1 PRHDT, CDR2 FYEKMQ (reference sequence). CDR3 length equals 15 residues. The CDR3 sequence: CASSQRDSDQETQYF. The CDR3 nucleotides read TGTGCCAGCAGCCAACGGGACAGTGACCAAGAGACCCAGTACTTC.

The sample holds many counts of this clonotype. The chain employs TRBV19 and TRBJ2-6; D gene ambiguous. Trimming shortened V by 5 bases and J by 2 bases, and 7 bases separated the two germline ends. Germline loops: CDR1 LNHDA, CDR2 SQIVND (reference sequence). This CDR3 has 14 amino acids. For the CDR3, the DNA is TGTGCCAGTAGTTCGATCGCTGGGGCCAACGTCCTGACTTTC. Translated, it gives CASSSIAGANVLTF.

This clonotype was seen many times. The chain uses TRBV12-3 or TRBV12-4 and TRBJ2-5; D is ambiguous. This CDR3 has 14 amino acids. V lost 7 bases and J lost 1, with 13 bases in between. CDR3 nucleotide sequence: TGTGCCAGCAACGGCGACTCCAGCCAAGAGACCCAGTACTTC. Protein sequence: CASNGDSSQETQYF.

V gene TRBV12-3 or TRBV12-4 combines with J gene TRBJ2-3; the D is unclear. The CDR3 has 13 amino acids. V shed 4 bases and J shed 5 bases, with 10 bases lying between them. The CDR3 DNA is TGTGCCAGCAGTTCTTCAGAAGTAGATACGCAGTATTTT. Translated, it gives CASSSSEVDTQYF.

This clonotype was seen repeatedly, ten times or more. The rearrangement uses TRBV5-1 and TRBJ2-6, with a possible D match to TRBD1 (5 bases). V shed 2 bases and J shed 4 bases, with 7 bases lying between them. CDR1 and CDR2 from the germline V gene are SGHRS and YFSETQ. The CDR3 loop spans 14 amino acids. The CDR3 nucleotides are TGCGCCAGCAGCTTCAGGGTCGGGGCCAACGTCCTGACTTTC. Residues: CASSFRVGANVLTF.

The J gene is TRBJ2-7, the V gene TRBV5-1; D is perhaps TRBD2 (6 bases). V lost 4 bases and J 7 bases, leaving 21 bases between the germline ends. Germline V CDR1 and CDR2: SGHRS, YFSETQ. The CDR3 totals 15 residues. The CDR3 here is CASSRGEAGGNEQYF. The CDR3 DNA reads as TGCGCCAGCAGCCGCGGGGAGGCCGGCGGCAATGAGCAGTACTTC.

The sample holds a few counts of this clonotype. The chain joins TRBV18 to TRBJ2-5, with TRBD1 matching 7 bases. The V and J ends lost 4 bases and 2 bases, in that order; junction bases with no gene match: 10. CDR3 length: 16 residues. The germline V gene has CDR1 KGHSH and CDR2 LQKENI. In DNA form, the CDR3 reads TGTGCCAGCTCACTGAACCGACAGGGCGGGCAAGAGACCCAGTACTTC. This encodes CASSLNRQGGQETQYF.

About this clonotype itself: This may come from a read error, since a much larger clone is one base off. The chain couples TRBV10-3 to TRBJ1-2, with D uncertain. Trimming took off 6 bases at V and 4 bases at J, with 12 bases between the two ends. The germline V gene has CDR1 ENHRY and CDR2 SYGVKD. The CDR3 runs to 13 residues. CDR3 bases: TGTGCCATCAGAACCTGGACTGGCTATGGCTACACCTTC. Its translation: CAIRTWTGYGYTF.

This chain links TRBV10-3 with TRBJ1-5; no firm D call. In germline, CDR1 is ENHRY, CDR2 SYGVKD. Trimming stripped 10 bases from V and 0 bases from J, with 10 bases between. The CDR3 totals 13 residues. The CDR3 reads CASTRDSNQPQHF. The CDR3 coding sequence is TGTGCCAGCACACGGGATAGCAATCAGCCCCAGCATTTT.

This clonotype appeared many times. This chain connects TRBV29-1 to TRBJ1-1, with D possibly matching TRBD1 (6 bases). The CDR3 has 13 amino acids. Looked up from germline, CDR1 is SQVTM and CDR2 is ANQGSEA. The V end was cut by 6 bases, the J end by 5 bases, with 16 bases between. The CDR3 nucleotides read TGCAGCGTGGGGGCGAGGGAGGGGACTGAAGCTTTCTTT. Protein product: CSVGAREGTEAFF.

This clonotype was counted only a few times. This rearrangement joins TRBV19 to TRBJ2-7, with 11 bases identical to TRBD1. Trimming took 4 bases from V and 0 from J; bases not matched to a gene: 8. This CDR3 is 17 amino acids long. Germline V gives CDR1 LNHDA, CDR2 SQIVND (reference sequence). The CDR3 reads CASSSWTGGSSSYEQYF. The CDR3 nucleotides read TGTGCCAGTAGTAGCTGGACAGGGGGCTCGAGCTCCTACGAGCAGTACTTC. Together with reference TRBV19 and TRBJ2-7, the CDR3 gives the full variable domain: DGGITQSPKYLFRKEGQNVTLSCEQNLNHDAMYWYRQDPGQGLRLIYYSQIVNDFQKGDIAEGYSVSREKKESFPLTVTSAQKNPTAFYLCASSSWTGGSSSYEQYFGPGTRLTVT.

V and J are TRBV19 and TRBJ2-6, with a possible D match to TRBD2 (6 bases). The length of the CDR3 is 16 residues. Germline values: CDR1 LNHDA, CDR2 SQIVND (reference sequence). The ends were cut back, 7 bases at V and 2 bases at J, with 15 bases in the middle. The CDR3: CASNAGIDPGANVLTF. CDR3 sequence (DNA): TGTGCCAGTAATGCGGGGATAGACCCTGGGGCCAACGTCCTGACTTTC.

This clonotype was counted at least ten times. This chain links TRBV19 with TRBJ1-5, with TRBD1 as a possible D gene (6 bases). V gave up 4 bases and J gave up 4 bases, with 14 bases separating them. Germline lookup yields CDR1 LNHDA and CDR2 SQIVND (reference sequence). The length of the CDR3 is 15 residues. DNA for the CDR3: TGTGCCAGTAGTAACCGGGACAATCAAAATCAGCCCCAGCATTTT. It specifies CASSNRDNQNQPQHF. Variable domain in full (rest from reference TRBV19 and TRBJ1-5): DGGITQSPKYLFRKEGQNVTLSCEQNLNHDAMYWYRQDPGQGLRLIYYSQIVNDFQKGDIAEGYSVSREKKESFPLTVTSAQKNPTAFYLCASSNRDNQNQPQHFGDGTRLSIL.

This clonotype was counted only a few times. The rearrangement joins TRBV6-5 to TRBJ1-4, with unresolved D. The CDR3 is made up of 13 amino acids. Germline loops: CDR1 MNHEY, CDR2 SVGAGI. V lost 2 bases and J 8 bases, leaving 9 bases between the germline ends. The CDR3, as DNA: TGTGCCAGCAGTTACCGCCCAGTGGAAAAACTGTTTTTT. It codes for CASSYRPVEKLFF.

Notes on this clonotype: Since no conserved phenylalanine or tryptophan closes the CDR3, a read error is the likely cause. The DNA is left out, because the CDR3 cannot be placed on it with certainty; the CDR3 is given as TCRdb lists it. The chain links TRBV7-2 to TRBJ2-6; the table's D call, TRBD2, has no DNA check behind it. The CDR3 comprises 8 residues, both ends counted. CDR1 is SGHTA, CDR2 FQGNSA, per germline. This CDR3 is CASSTQTS.

Points on this clonotype: A read error may account for a junction end that differs from germline. The CDR3 loop reads CASSQSRQGPEAFF. The CDR3 nucleotides read TGCGCCAGCAGCCAATCTAGACAGGGCCCTGAAGCTTTCTTT. The chain joins TRBV5-6 to TRBJ1-1; 7 bases are a match to TRBD1. CDR3 length equals 14 residues. The germline CDR1 and CDR2 sequences are SGHDT and YYEEEE. Full variable domain (rest looked up from reference TRBV5-6 and TRBJ1-1): DAGVTQSPTHLIKTRGQQVTLRCSPKSGHDTVSWYQQALGQGPQFIFQYYEEEERQRGNFPDRFSGHQFPNYSSELNVNALLLGDSALYLCASSQSRQGPEAFFGQGTRLTVV.